This T cell receptor beta chain was sequenced in a study of cytomegalovirus exposure and HLA in healthy donors. Points on this clone: As yet, its antigen is unknown.

V shed 0 bases and J 5 bases; nucleotides not matched to a gene: 3. CDR3 length equals 14 residues. The V gene's germline CDR1 is SGDLS and CDR2 YYNGEE. Study-wide findings and caveats: Among TCR beta chains, those listed as cytomegalovirus-associated numbered some 160. Accurate HLA-A and HLA-B prediction from TCR beta sequences was reported for most subjects. An analysis that came later showed most CMV-associated TCR beta chains appearing HLA-restricted. Confirmation was obtained in vitro that a few CMV-associated chains are specific for CMV antigens.

13 Jbeta primers and 60 Vbeta primers were used for the PCR. The protocol was immunoSEQ multiplex PCR, while the TCRdb copy is restricted to in-frame clones and leaves out a portion. The sample records 100,000 to 150,000 clones, roughly three fifths being singletons. The clonotype originates from a man aged 18 to 35 in good health and CMV-seronegative. The material sequenced was PBMCs. This rearrangement joins TRBV9 to TRBJ2-5; 8 bases line up with TRBD2. The CDR3 DNA follows: TGTGCCAGCAGCGTAGTCGGCGGGGGGGAGACCCAGTACTTC. As protein: CASSVVGGGETQYF. Full variable domain (missing parts from reference TRBV9 and TRBJ2-5): DSGVTQTPKHLITATGQRVTLRCSPRSGDLSVYWYQQSLDQGLQFLIQYYNGEERAKGNILERFSAQQFPDLHSELNLSSLELGDSALYFCASSVVGGGETQYFGPGTRLLVL.